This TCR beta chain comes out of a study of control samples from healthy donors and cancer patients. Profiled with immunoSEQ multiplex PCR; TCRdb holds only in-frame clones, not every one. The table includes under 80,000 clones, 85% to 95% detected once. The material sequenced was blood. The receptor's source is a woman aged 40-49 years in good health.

The CDR3 DNA is TGTGCCAGCAGCGTAAACCCCGGGACTGAGAGCCCCTATGGCTACACCTTC. It translates to CASSVNPGTESPYGYTF. This sequence joins TRBV9 and TRBJ1-2, with TRBD1 as a possible D gene (5 bases). Trimming removed 1 base at V and 4 bases at J, with 20 bases between. Germline V gene sequence: CDR1 SGDLS, CDR2 YYNGEE. CDR3 size: 17 residues.